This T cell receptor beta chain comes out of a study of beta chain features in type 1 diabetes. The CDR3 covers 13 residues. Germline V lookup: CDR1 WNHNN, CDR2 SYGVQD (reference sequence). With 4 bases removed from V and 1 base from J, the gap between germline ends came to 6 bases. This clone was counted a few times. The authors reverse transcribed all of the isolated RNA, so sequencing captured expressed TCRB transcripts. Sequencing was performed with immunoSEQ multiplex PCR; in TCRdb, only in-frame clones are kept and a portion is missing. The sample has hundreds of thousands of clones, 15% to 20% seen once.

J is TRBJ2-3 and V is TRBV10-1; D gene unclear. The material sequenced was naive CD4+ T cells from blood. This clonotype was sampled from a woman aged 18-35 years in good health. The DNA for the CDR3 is TGCGCCAGCAGTGGGTTCGGCACAGATACGCAGTATTTT. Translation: CASSGFGTDTQYF.